The T cell receptor (beta chain) under discussion was sequenced for a study of high-grade serous ovarian cancer treatment subgroups. Study context: Mean per sample: approximately 14,000 reads, around 7,300 unique TCR beta rearrangements.

Study-wide results and caveats: Same-patient tumor repertoires overlapped at roughly 0.1 to 0.79; different patients barely overlapped. TCR relatedness rose with neoantigen level and trended with mutation load. The analyses considered CDR3 and ignored CDR1 and CDR2.

Looked up from germline, CDR1 is MNHEY and CDR2 is SVGAGI. V was trimmed by 1 base and J by 5 bases, leaving 15 bases between them. The CDR3 is 15 amino acids. About this clone: Its antigen is as yet unknown.

The tumor samples were collected prior to definitive surgery or chemotherapy. Generated by immunoSEQ multiplex PCR, the TCRdb table keeps only in-frame clones and is missing some. The sample consists of 10,000 to 15,000 clones, roughly 85% of them appearing once. This TCR was sampled from a human donor with high-grade serous ovarian cancer. What was sequenced was tumor tissue. The J gene is TRBJ2-7, the V gene TRBV6-5; a weak D match, TRBD1 (7 bases). The CDR3 DNA is TGTGCCAGCAGTTACTTCGCAGGGGGGAAGCACGAGCAGTACTTC. This sequence encodes CASSYFAGGKHEQYF.